Following are 5 T cell receptor beta chains from one sample sequenced in a study of T cell clones after liver transplantation. Sequencing used immunoSEQ multiplex PCR; TCRdb keeps in-frame clones, though not all of them. The table lists roughly 120,000 clones, less than 95% of them singletons. The sequencing used CD4+ T cells from blood, collected 12 months after liver transplant. The receptors stem from a human patient who received a liver transplant. Some T cells may be provided by the graft donor.

This sequence joins TRBV5-1 and TRBJ1-1; D not resolved. The CDR3 is 13 residues long. Germline values: CDR1 SGHRS, CDR2 YFSETQ. V lost 4 bases and J lost 4, with 11 bases in between. The CDR3 region has the DNA TGCGCCAGCAGCACCAAGGGAGGCACTGAAGCTTTCTTT. Residues: CASSTKGGTEAFF.

The chain combines TRBV7-2 with TRBJ2-2, with 10 positions matching TRBD2. The CDR3 sequence is 15 residues long. J lost 7 bases, V lost 2 bases, and 4 bases had no gene match. From germline, CDR1 is SGHTA and CDR2 FQGNSA. The CDR3 region is CASSLLAGVGGELFF. The CDR3 DNA follows: TGTGCCAGCAGCTTACTAGCGGGAGTAGGCGGGGAGCTGTTTTTT.

The gene calls are TRBV7-2 and TRBJ1-5; 8 nucleotides match TRBD1. V lost 1 base, J lost 4 bases, and 3 bases stayed unmatched. Germline V gives CDR1 SGHTA, CDR2 FQGNSA. The CDR3 is 15 residues long. The DNA for the CDR3 is TGTGCCAGCAGCTTAGTCGGGACAGGTAATCAGCCCCAGCATTTT. It encodes CASSLVGTGNQPQHF.

The rearrangement uses TRBV7-9 and TRBJ1-4, with 9 bases lining up with TRBD1. The CDR3 runs 17 residues. J lost 1 base, V lost 5 bases, and 8 bases had no gene match. Germline-derived CDR1 and CDR2 are SEHNR and FQNEAQ (reference sequence). CDR3 amino acids: CASSLDRGERTNEKLFF. CDR3 coding DNA: TGTGCCAGCAGCCTTGACAGGGGGGAGAGAACTAATGAAAAACTGTTTTTT.

V usage is TRBV5-1 and J usage is TRBJ1-4; a possible D gene is TRBD1 (5 bases). V was cut by 0 bases and J by 0 bases, with 9 bases left in between. CDR3 length: 16 residues. Looked up from germline, CDR1 is SGHRS and CDR2 is YFSETQ. CDR3 region: CASSLAGLATNEKLFF. CDR3 DNA: TGCGCCAGCAGCTTGGCGGGGCTAGCAACTAATGAAAAACTGTTTTTT.